This TCR beta chain was recovered during a study of T cells in Graves' hyperthyroidism and ophthalmopathy. Overall study findings and caveats: Before onset, by a median of about six months, the model predicted ophthalmopathy.

Template material for amplifying TCR beta CDR3 regions consisted of RNA transcripts. A set of HTBI primers served as the primers for a first-round RT-PCR of the TCR CDR3. TCRdb recomputed calls from the multiplex PCR reads with MiXCR, one row per CDR3 protein. Of approximately 640,000 distinct CDR3 sequences listed, roughly a sixth are singletons. About this clonotype itself: Antigen unknown.

Trimming left V 1 base short and J 5 bases short, with 12 bases between. Germline values: CDR1 SGHRS, CDR2 YFSETQ. The CDR3 has 14 amino acids. V usage is TRBV5-1 and J usage is TRBJ2-5, with D possibly TRBD2 on 5 matching bases. This receptor was taken from a man aged 45-65 years with Graves' hyperthyroidism. Sequencing input: blood. The CDR3 DNA reads as TGCGCCAGCAGCTTGTACGGGGAGCGGGAGACCCAGTACTTC. Encoded protein: CASSLYGERETQYF.